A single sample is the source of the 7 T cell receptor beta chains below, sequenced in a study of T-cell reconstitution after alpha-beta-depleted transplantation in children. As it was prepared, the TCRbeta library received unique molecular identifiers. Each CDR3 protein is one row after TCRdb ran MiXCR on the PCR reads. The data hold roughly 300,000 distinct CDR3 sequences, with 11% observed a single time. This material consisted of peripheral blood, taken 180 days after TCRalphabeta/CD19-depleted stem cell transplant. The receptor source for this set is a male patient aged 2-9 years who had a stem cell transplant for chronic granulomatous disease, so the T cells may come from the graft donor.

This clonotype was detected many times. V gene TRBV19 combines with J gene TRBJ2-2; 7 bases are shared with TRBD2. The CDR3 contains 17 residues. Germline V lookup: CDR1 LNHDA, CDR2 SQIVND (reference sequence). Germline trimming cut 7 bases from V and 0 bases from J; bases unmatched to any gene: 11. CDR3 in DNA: TGTGCCAGTACCCTAGGGGCTGGGAGGGCGAACACCGGGGAGCTGTTTTTT. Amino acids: CASTLGAGRANTGELFF.

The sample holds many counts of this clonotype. CDR3 nucleotide sequence: TGTGCCACCAGCAGAGATCGCTTTTCCTACAATGAGCAGTTCTTC. Translated: CATSRDRFSYNEQFF. V usage is TRBV15 and J usage is TRBJ2-1; D remains ambiguous. The CDR3 spans 15 residues. In germline, CDR1 is LNHNV, CDR2 YYDKDF (reference sequence). V was pared by 0 bases and J by 1 base, with 7 bases between. The full variable domain, rest sourced from reference TRBV15 and TRBJ2-1, is DAMVIQNPRYQVTQFGKPVTLSCSQTLNHNVMYWYQQKSSQAPKLLFHYYDKDFNNEADTPDNFQSRRPNTSFCFLDIRSPGLGDTAMYLCATSRDRFSYNEQFFGPGTRLTVL.

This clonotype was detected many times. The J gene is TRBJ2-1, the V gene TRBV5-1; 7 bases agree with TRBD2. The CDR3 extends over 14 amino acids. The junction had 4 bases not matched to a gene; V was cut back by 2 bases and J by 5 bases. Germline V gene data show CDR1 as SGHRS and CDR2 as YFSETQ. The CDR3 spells CASSFAGDNNEQFF. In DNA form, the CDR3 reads TGCGCCAGCAGCTTTGCGGGAGATAACAATGAGCAGTTCTTC.

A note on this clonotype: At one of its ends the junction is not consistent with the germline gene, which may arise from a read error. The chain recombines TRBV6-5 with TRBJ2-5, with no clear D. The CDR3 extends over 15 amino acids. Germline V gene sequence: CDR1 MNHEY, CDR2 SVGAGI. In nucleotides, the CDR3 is TGTGCCAGCAATTACTCCAGGTCCCTCCAAGAGACCCAGTACTTC. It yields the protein CASNYSRSLQETQYF.

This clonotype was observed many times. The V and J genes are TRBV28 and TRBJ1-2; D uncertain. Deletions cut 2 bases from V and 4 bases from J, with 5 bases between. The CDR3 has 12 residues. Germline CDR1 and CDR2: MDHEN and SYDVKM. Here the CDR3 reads CASSLVGYGYTF. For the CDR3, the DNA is TGTGCCAGCAGTTTAGTTGGCTATGGCTACACCTTC.

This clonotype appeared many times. CDR3 nucleotides: TGCGCCAGCAGCTTGGATCCTGGGGCCAACGTCCTGACTTTC. This gives the protein CASSLDPGANVLTF. The genes are TRBV5-1 and TRBJ2-6, with unresolved D. Germline V CDR1 and CDR2: SGHRS, YFSETQ. V was trimmed by 0 bases and J by 2 bases, leaving 3 bases between them. The CDR3 covers 14 residues. Looking up the rest from reference TRBV5-1 and TRBJ2-6 gives the full variable domain: KAGVTQTPRYLIKTRGQQVTLSCSPISGHRSVSWYQQTPGQGLQFLFEYFSETQRNKGNFPGRFSGRQFSNSRSEMNVSTLELGDSALYLCASSLDPGANVLTFGAGSRLTVL.

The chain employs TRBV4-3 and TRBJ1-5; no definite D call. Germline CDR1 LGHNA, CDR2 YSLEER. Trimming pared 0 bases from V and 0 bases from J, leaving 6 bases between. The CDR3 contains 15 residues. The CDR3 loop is CASSQDEYSNQPQHF. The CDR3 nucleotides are TGCGCCAGCAGCCAAGACGAGTATAGCAATCAGCCCCAGCATTTT.